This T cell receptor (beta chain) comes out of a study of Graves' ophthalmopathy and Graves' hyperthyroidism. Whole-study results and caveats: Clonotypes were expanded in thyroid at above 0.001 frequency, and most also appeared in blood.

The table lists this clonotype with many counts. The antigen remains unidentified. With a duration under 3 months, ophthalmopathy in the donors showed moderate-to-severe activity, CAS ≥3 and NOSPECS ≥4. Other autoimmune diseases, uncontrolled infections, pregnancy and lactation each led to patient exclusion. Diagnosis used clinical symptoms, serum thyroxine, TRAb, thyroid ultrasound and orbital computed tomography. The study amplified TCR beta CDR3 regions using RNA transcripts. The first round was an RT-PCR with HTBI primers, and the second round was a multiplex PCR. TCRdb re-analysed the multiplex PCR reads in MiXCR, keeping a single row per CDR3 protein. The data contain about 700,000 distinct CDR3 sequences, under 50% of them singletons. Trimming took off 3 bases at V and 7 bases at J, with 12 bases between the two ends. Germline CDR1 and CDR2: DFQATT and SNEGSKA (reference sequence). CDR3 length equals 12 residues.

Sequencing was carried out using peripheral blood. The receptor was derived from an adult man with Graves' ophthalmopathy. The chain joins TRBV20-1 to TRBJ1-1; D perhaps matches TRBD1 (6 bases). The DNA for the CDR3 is TGCAGTGCTAGCCTGACAGGCCTTGAAGCTTTCTTT. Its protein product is CSASLTGLEAFF.